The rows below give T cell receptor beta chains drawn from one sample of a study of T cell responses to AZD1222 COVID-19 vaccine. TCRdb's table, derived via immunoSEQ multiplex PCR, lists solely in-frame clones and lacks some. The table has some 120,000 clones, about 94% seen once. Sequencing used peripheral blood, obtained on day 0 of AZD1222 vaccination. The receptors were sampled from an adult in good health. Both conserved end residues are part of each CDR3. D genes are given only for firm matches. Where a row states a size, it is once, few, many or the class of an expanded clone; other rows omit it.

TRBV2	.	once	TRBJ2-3	TGTGCCAGCAGTGAAAACACAGATACGCAGTATTTT	CASSENTDTQYF
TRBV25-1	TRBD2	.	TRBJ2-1	TGTGCCAGCACCGGGAGCGGGAGCTACAATGAGCAGTTCTTC	CASTGSGSYNEQFF
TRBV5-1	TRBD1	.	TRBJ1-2	TGCGCCAGCAGCGATCACTCCGGGACAGGGTATGATGGCTACACCTTC	CASSDHSGTGYDGYTF
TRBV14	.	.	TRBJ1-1	TGTGCCAGCAGCCAAGCCCAAACCCCAAGGAACACTGAAGCTTTCTTT	CASSQAQTPRNTEAFF
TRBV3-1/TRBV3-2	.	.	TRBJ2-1	TGTGCCAGCAGCCAAGAAATCGATGAGCAGTTCTTC	CASSQEIDEQFF
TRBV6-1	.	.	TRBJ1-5	TGTGCCAGCAGTGAAGTGCATCTGGATTGGGGTTTTCAGCCCCAGCATTTT	CASSEVHLDWGFQPQHF
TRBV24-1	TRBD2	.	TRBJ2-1	TGTGCCACCAGTGATTCGTTGGGACTAGTTGTGTTCTTC	CATSDSLGLVVFF
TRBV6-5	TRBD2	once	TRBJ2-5	TGTGCCAGCAGCTCCGGACTAGCGGGAAGGTCCCAGTACTTC	CASSSGLAGRSQYF
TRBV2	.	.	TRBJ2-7	TGTGCCAGCAGTGATTTGCACTACGAGCAGTACTTC	CASSDLHYEQYF
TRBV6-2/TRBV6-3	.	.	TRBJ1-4	TGTGCCAGCAGTTACCTCGAGGGAAAACTGTTTTTT	CASSYLEGKLFF
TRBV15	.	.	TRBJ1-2	TGTGCCACCAGCAGAGGCAACGGCTACACCTTC	CATSRGNGYTF
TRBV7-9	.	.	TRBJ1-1	TGTGCCAGCAGCTTGGGGGGGAACGAAGCTTTCTTT	CASSLGGNEAFF
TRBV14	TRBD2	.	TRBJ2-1	TGTGCCAGCAGCGTTCTTAGCGGGAGGATGGTTGAGCAGTTCTTC	CASSVLSGRMVEQFF
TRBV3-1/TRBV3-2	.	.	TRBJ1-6	TGTGCCAGCAGCCAAGTCGAAGGGGCGGGTTCACCCCTCCACTTT	CASSQVEGAGSPLHF
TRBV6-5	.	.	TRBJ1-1	TGTGCCAGTTCTTCTTATCCTATTAGGGGGGATGCTTTCTTT	CASSSYPIRGDAFF
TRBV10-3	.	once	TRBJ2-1	TGTGCCATCAGTGAAGGCTCCCGGGATTACAATGAGCAGTTCTTC	CAISEGSRDYNEQFF
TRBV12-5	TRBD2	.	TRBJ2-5	TGTGCTAGTGGTTTGGTTCTGGTGGGGACTAGCGGGAGGCTCGTGGCTGAGACCCAGTACTTC	CASGLVLVGTSGRLVAETQYF
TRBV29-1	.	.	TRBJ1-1	TGCAGCGTTCTACAGGGATCGGGAGCTTTCTTT	CSVLQGSGAFF
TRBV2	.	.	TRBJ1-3	TGTGCCAGCAGTGAAAGGGGAGGGACTGGAAACACCATATATTTT	CASSERGGTGNTIYF
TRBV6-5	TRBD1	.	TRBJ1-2	TGTGCCAGCAGGACCGGACAGGGCTATGGCTACACCTTC	CASRTGQGYGYTF
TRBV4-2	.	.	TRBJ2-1	TGTGCCAGCAGTCCCGGGTTCGCCGTAGGTAATGAGCAGTTCTTC	CASSPGFAVGNEQFF
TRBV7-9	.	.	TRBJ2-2	TGTGCCAGCAGCCCCCAGACGGCGAACACCGGGGAGCTGTTTTTT	CASSPQTANTGELFF
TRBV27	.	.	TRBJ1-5	TGTGCCACCGCGCCGGCCTCCGGGCTTCGGAATCAGCCCCAGCATTTT	CATAPASGLRNQPQHF
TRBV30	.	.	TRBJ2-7	TGTGCCTGGAATCCGGGAAACGAGTACGAGCAGTACTTC	CAWNPGNEYEQYF
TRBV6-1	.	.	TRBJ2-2	TGTGCCAGCAGTGAAGAGGGACCCCGTACCGGGGAGCTGTTTTTT	CASSEEGPRTGELFF
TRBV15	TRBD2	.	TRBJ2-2	TGTGCCACCAGCAGCGGGAGGGGAGGCAGCGGGAAAAAAACCGGGGAGCTGTTTTTT	CATSSGRGGSGKKTGELFF
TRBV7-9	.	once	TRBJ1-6	TGTGCCAGCAGCAGGAGGGAGGGGAATTCACCCCTCCACTTT	CASSRREGNSPLHF
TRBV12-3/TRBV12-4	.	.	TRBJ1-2	TGTGCCAGCAGTTATAACTTCTTTGGCTACACCTTC	CASSYNFFGYTF
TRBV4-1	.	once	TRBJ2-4	TGCGCCAGCAGCCAAGAACTAGCCAAAAACATTCAGTACTTC	CASSQELAKNIQYF
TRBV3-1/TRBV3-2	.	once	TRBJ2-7	TGTGCCAGCAGTTCTTACTACGAGCAGTACTTC	CASSSYYEQYF
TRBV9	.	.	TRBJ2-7	TGTGCCAGCAGCGTAGGATCCCGGGTGATCGGAGAGCAGTACTTC	CASSVGSRVIGEQYF
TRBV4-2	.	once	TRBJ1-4	TGTGCCAGCAGCCAAGAGGGCAGGCGGAAAGAAAAACTGTTTTTT	CASSQEGRRKEKLFF
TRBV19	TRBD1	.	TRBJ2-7	TGTGCCAGTAGTAACCACCTACAGGGGGAAGAAAAGGAGCAGTACTTC	CASSNHLQGEEKEQYF
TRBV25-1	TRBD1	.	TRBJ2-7	TGTGCCAGCAGTGAACAGGGGGCGGGGGAGCAGTACTTC	CASSEQGAGEQYF
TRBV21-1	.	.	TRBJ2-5	TGTGCCAGCAGCATACCAAGACTAGCGGGACGCCAAGAGACCCAGTACTTC	CASSIPRLAGRQETQYF
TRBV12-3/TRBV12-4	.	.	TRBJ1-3	TGTGCCAGCGGTCCGGGGATGGGAAACACCATATATTTT	CASGPGMGNTIYF
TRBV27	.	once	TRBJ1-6	TGTGCCAGCAGTTTATATGGAGGGCTCCTCACCCTCCACTTT	CASSLYGGLLTLHF
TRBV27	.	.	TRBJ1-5	TGTGCCAGCAGTTTATTGACAGGCCAGCCCCAGCATTTT	CASSLLTGQPQHF
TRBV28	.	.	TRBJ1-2	TGTGCCAGCAGTATCCAAAGCTATGGCTACACCTTC	CASSIQSYGYTF
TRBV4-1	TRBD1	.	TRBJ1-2	TGCGCCAGCAGCCGAATGTCGGGACAGGGTAATGGCTACACCTTC	CASSRMSGQGNGYTF
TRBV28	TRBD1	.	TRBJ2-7	TGTGCCAGCCGACGGACAGGGACCTACGAGCAGTACTTC	CASRRTGTYEQYF
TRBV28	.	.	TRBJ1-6	TGTGCCAGCAGATGGTCGGAACAGGGTGGGTCACCCCTCCACTTT	CASRWSEQGGSPLHF
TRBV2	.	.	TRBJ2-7	TGTGCCAGCAGTGTTGGTCGGACAACCTACGAGCAGTACTTC	CASSVGRTTYEQYF
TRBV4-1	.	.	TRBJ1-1	TGCGCCAGCAGCCAAGAAGTCTCCCCCTATATGAACACTGAAGCTTTCTTT	CASSQEVSPYMNTEAFF
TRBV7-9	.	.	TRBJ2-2	TGTGCCAGTAGCTTAAATTACGGGGAGCTGTTTTTT	CASSLNYGELFF
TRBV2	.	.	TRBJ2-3	TGTGCCAGCAAAACAGATACGCAGTATTTT	CASKTDTQYF
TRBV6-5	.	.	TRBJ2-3	TGTGCCAGCAGGGCCTTAGCGCGGCCGAGGGATACGCAGTATTTT	CASRALARPRDTQYF
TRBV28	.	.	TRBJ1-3	TGTGCCAGCAGTTTATGGGGCAGGGCTGCCGGAAACACCATATATTTT	CASSLWGRAAGNTIYF
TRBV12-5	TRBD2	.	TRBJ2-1	TGTGCTAGTGGTTTGGCCGCGACTAGCCAGCAGTTCTTC	CASGLAATSQQFF
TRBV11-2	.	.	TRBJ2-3	TGTGCCAGCAGCCAGCACCCAGTAGATACGCAGTATTTT	CASSQHPVDTQYF
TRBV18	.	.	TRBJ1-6	TGTGCCAGCTCACCCAGGAGCTCCTATAATTCACCCCTCCACTTT	CASSPRSSYNSPLHF
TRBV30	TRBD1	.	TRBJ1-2	TGTGCCTGGAGTGTACGAGGGGGCCGGGGCTACACCTTC	CAWSVRGGRGYTF
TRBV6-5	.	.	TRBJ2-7	TGTGCCAGCAGAATGGAGGGGAGGACGTACGAGCAGTACTTC	CASRMEGRTYEQYF